The source of this T cell receptor (beta chain) is a study of CD8+CD57+ T cells in acquired aplastic anemia. Study-level background: Average DNA yield from sorted CD4+ and CD8+ cells was approximately 3 ug. Whole-study findings and limits: Patients and controls were not found to differ significantly in CD8+ Simpson's diversity.

All patients picked for sequencing had shown, by flow cytometry, an expansion of CD8+CD57+ cells. Severe acquired aplastic anemia was diagnosed in all patients. Germline CDR1 is SGHTA and CDR2 is FQGNSA. Trimming removed 4 bases at V and 5 bases at J, with 8 bases between. This CDR3 contains 12 residues. Regarding this clonotype: Its antigen is currently unknown.

For CDR3 and TCR beta VDJ profiling, genomic DNA was the template used. TCRdb analysed the reads with MiXCR anew, one entry per CDR3 protein. In the table there are about 160,000 distinct CDR3 sequences, 45% to 55% of which are singletons. The sequence was collected from a human donor with aplastic anemia. The sequenced sample consisted of sorted CD4+, CD8+, or CD8+CD57+ T cells (not recorded which) from PBMCs. V and J are TRBV7-2 and TRBJ1-2; D not resolved. This CDR3 reads CASSCDGYGYTF. CDR3 sequence (DNA): TGTGCCAGCAGCTGCGACGGATATGGCTACACCTTC.